This T cell receptor (beta chain) was recovered during a study of Ad26.COV2.S vaccination and SARS-CoV-2 variants. Notes on the study in general: The study found higher spike-specific TCR breadth in vaccine than placebo recipients.

Profiling relied on immunoSEQ multiplex PCR, and the TCRdb table lists in-frame clones only, not all of them. The sample has 350,000 to 450,000 clones, 90% to 95% seen once; the top ten hold about 3.9%. In germline, CDR1 is SEHNR, CDR2 FQNEAQ (reference sequence). The J segment lost 4 bases and the V segment lost 4 bases, leaving 2 bases of the junction unmatched. The CDR3 runs to 14 residues. This clone came up a few times. The antigen remains undetermined. This receptor was identified in a human donor who had recovered from COVID-19. The genes are TRBV7-9 and TRBJ1-4; 8 positions match TRBD1. Material: peripheral blood, obtained after recovery from COVID-19. The CDR3 DNA follows: TGTGCCAGCAGCTCGACAGGGGTTAATGAAAAACTGTTTTTT. Translation: CASSSTGVNEKLFF.